The T cell receptor (beta chain) described here comes from a study of blood T cell repertoires in COVID-19. In the study overall: From T cells, B-cell-depleted T cells, or PBMCs came the material, which was cDNA or gDNA.

The CDR3 has 18 residues. Original processing methods: Estimation of nucleated cell counts relied on the amplification of reference gene primers. The method was immunoSEQ multiplex PCR; TCRdb's version includes in-frame clones alone and lacks a portion of them. V, J and clone size derive from that table, while D and trimming were established from the DNA sequence. The sample records 150,000 to 200,000 clones, about 85% being singletons. The rearrangement links TRBV21-1 to TRBJ2-3; TRBD2 was called by the table and not checked on the DNA. TRBV21-1 corresponds to a pseudogene. This TCR came from a man between 65 and 80 years old with active or convalescent COVID-19. The sequenced sample consisted of peripheral blood. The CDR3 coding sequence is TGTGCCAGCAGCAATGGGCAGCGGGGGCTCTCGGGCACAGATACGCAGTATTTT. This encodes CASSNGQRGLSGTDTQYF.